This TCR beta chain originates from a study of T cells in Graves' hyperthyroidism and ophthalmopathy. PBMCs stemmed from around 10 ml fresh peripheral blood. For this clonotype: Its antigen is not identified.

RNA transcripts were the template for amplifying TCR beta CDR3 regions. With the HTBI primer set, the TCR CDR3 went through a first round of RT-PCR. MiXCR, applied by TCRdb to the multiplex PCR reads, yields one record per CDR3 protein. This table has roughly 280,000 distinct CDR3 sequences, 22% appearing once. Findings and caveats of the study: Clonotypes that were expanded in thyroid above 0.001 mostly appeared in blood too. Prediction of ophthalmopathy progression came a median about 6 months pre-onset.

The V and J ends lost 0 bases and 15 bases respectively, with 21 bases between them. CDR1 and CDR2 from the germline V gene are MGHRA and YSYEKL. The CDR3 has 15 residues. The rearrangement links TRBV4-1 to TRBJ2-1, with D perhaps given as TRBD1 or TRBD2 (6 bases each). The receptor comes from a man aged 25-40 years with Graves' ophthalmopathy. The material sequenced was blood. CDR3 nucleotide sequence: TGCGCCAGCAGCCAAGAAGGGGGGCAAACAACGAGTAGGTTCTTC. It encodes CASSQEGGQTTSRFF.